This TCR beta chain derives from a study of identical twins. Note on this clonotype: Antigen unknown. Germline and junction disagree at one end, which may indicate a read error.

General study points: Possibly, invariant MAIT and iNKT cells partly confounded zero-insertion analyses. Cross-sectional statistical analysis, not tracking of the same donors, underpinned the conclusions. Beta out-of-frame sequences showed weaker excess sharing between twins.

Unique molecular identifiers were in the cDNA, with template-switch universal primer binding. TCRdb fed the 5' RACE reads into MiXCR, producing one record per CDR3 protein. The sample holds 500,000 to 700,000 distinct CDR3 sequences, around 7.5% seen once. The CDR3 contains 16 residues. In addition, the sample was reused for a study of yellow fever vaccine responses in identical twins.

The sample was PBMCs. The receptor was isolated from a woman aged 18-35 years in good health. The chain employs TRBV12-3 or TRBV12-4 and TRBJ2-7; 7 bases line up with TRBD2. The DNA for the CDR3 is TGTGCCAGCAGCTTAGGATTGGGGGGGAGGTCCTACGAGCAGTACTTC. As protein: CASSLGLGGRSYEQYF.